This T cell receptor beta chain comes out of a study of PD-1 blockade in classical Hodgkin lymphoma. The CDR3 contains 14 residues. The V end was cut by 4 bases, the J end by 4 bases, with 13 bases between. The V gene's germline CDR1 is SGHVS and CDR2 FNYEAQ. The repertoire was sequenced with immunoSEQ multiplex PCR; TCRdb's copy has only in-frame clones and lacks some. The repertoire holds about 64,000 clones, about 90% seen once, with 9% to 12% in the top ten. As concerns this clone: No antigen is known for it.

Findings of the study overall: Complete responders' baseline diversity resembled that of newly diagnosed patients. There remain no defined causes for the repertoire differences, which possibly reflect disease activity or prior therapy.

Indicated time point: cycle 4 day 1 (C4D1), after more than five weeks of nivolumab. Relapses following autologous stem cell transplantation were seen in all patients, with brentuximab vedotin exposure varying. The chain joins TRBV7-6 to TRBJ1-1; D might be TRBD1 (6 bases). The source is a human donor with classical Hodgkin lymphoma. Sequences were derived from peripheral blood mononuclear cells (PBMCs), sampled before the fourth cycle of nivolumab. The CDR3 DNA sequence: TGTGCCAGCAGCTCCCGCAGGGGATCCACTGAAGCTTTCTTT. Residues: CASSSRRGSTEAFF.